The sequence of this T cell receptor (beta chain) was determined in a study of cytomegalovirus exposure and HLA in healthy donors (dated by TCRdb to about 2017). Background for the entire study: According to a later analysis, one platform produced both the 100 to 150 validation repertoires and the approximately 660 repertoires of the first cohort. The aim of the study was to test whether cataloging public T cell receptors could identify signatures of past pathogen exposure. Besides the first cohort of roughly 640 subjects, a separate validation cohort made up of around 120 different subjects was used. To predict cytomegalovirus infection status, the study combined high-throughput TCR immunosequencing, statistical association of individual TCRs with disease status, and machine learning.

The CDR1 and CDR2 encoded by the germline V gene are MNHEY and SVGAGI. The germline V end is reduced by 4 bases and the J end by 6 bases; junction bases left unmatched: 10. The CDR3 runs 15 amino acids, cysteine and phenylalanine included. CDR3 DNA only is kept here, 45 bases in frame from base 1. Separate from the roughly 630-subject first cohort, the validation cohort of around 130 subjects was the group to which the donors belonged. Regarding this clone: There is no known antigen for this receptor. Per-base quality was not reported, and no clone a single base away is much larger than it.

Study-wide findings and limitations: A total of fewer than 200 TCR beta chains were listed by the study as associated with cytomegalovirus. According to the authors, the approach could potentially be generalized to other disease states and immunological phenotypes. A later analysis had no HLA typing for the validation cohort, so co-occurrence there was scored across all 120 or so repertoires. In both the original and validation cohorts, the classifier was reported to diagnose cytomegalovirus status with high specificity and sensitivity. A later analysis found that TCRs clustered in the first cohort also tended to co-occur in the roughly 120 validation repertoires, with 94% of cluster scores above 0. Across donors, most TCR sequences were observed very rarely, whereas some public TCRs were present in many individuals. In vitro tests confirmed that a few of the cytomegalovirus-associated TCR beta chains recognize cytomegalovirus antigens.

Library method: the immunoSEQ multiplex PCR assay. As for the original processing: A statistical classification framework was built for diagnosing cytomegalovirus status from the catalog of TCR beta chain sequences. TCRdb took this table from immuneACCESS and kept in-frame rearrangements with V and J called. Such tables lack part of the clones; where checked against another copy, unresolved V genes explain under half of the gap, and the rest is unexplained. That table supplies the V and J calls and clone size; D and trimming were determined from the DNA. The table for this sample lists 160,000 or so clones; about 83% of them were counted only once. Approximately 1.5% of the sample is in the top ten clones.

The clonotype was recovered from a woman between 25 and 40 years old in good health and CMV-seronegative. The rearrangement combines TRBV6-5 with TRBJ2-7, with TRBD2 matching 9 junction bases. The sample taken for sequencing was PBMCs. The CDR3 has the sequence CASSSGSGGVVEQYF. The DNA sequence is given as TGTGCCAGCAGTTCTGGTAGCGGGGGAGTAGTCGAGCAGTACTTC.